Each of the 18 T cell receptor beta chains below was sequenced from the same sample in a study of control samples from healthy donors and cancer patients (dated by TCRdb to the early 2020s). The library was generated by the immunoSEQ multiplex PCR assay. The immuneACCESS repertoire file appears here via TCRdb, limited to in-frame rearrangements. These files lack a portion of the clones; in checked studies, under half of the deficit traces to unresolved V genes, and the cause of the others is not known. This sample is represented by tens of thousands of clones; approximately 95% of them were singletons. The top ten clonotypes cover around 1.9% of the sample. The sample consisted of blood. The source of these receptors is a woman in her twenties or thirties in good health.

Points on this clone: The sample has other DNA sequences that encode this CDR3 too. The chain combines TRBV7-3 with TRBJ2-1; a weak D match, TRBD1 (6 bases). CDR1 is SGHTA and CDR2 is FQGTGA in the germline V gene. This CDR3 contains 16 residues. Between the trimmed V and J ends, which lost 0 bases and 0 bases, there was a span of 9 bases. The CDR3 sequence is CASSLTGASSYNEQFF. The CDR3 DNA reads as TGTGCCAGCAGCTTAACGGGGGCTAGCTCCTACAATGAGCAGTTCTTC.

The chain carries TRBV7-9 and TRBJ2-1; D call uncertain. V was cut by 1 base and J by 7 bases, with 11 bases left in between. The CDR3 runs 14 residues. Per the germline V gene, CDR1 is SEHNR and CDR2 is FQNEAQ (reference sequence). CDR3 nucleotide sequence: TGTGCCAGCAGCTTAGTCACTCTTACGAATGAGCAGTTCTTC. Translation: CASSLVTLTNEQFF. Full variable domain (remainder filled in from reference TRBV7-9 and TRBJ2-1): DTGVSQNPRHKITKRGQNVTFRCDPISEHNRLYWYRQTLGQGPEFLTYFQNEAQLEKSRLLSDRFSAERPKGSFSTLEIQRTEQGDSAMYLCASSLVTLTNEQFFGPGTRLTVL.

The chain has TRBV29-1 and TRBJ1-1, with a weak D call TRBD1 (5 bases). The CDR3 totals 13 residues. Trimming cost V 3 bases and J 1 base, with 9 bases left between them. Germline V lookup: CDR1 SQVTM, CDR2 ANQGSEA. CDR3 nucleotide sequence: TGCAGCGTTGATGGGGGGGGGAACACTGAAGCTTTCTTT. Its translation: CSVDGGGNTEAFF.

The chain has TRBV2 and TRBJ2-1; TRBD1 might be the D (5 bases). V dropped 6 bases and J dropped 3 bases, with 15 bases sitting between them. Per the germline V gene, CDR1 is SNHLY and CDR2 is FYNNEI. The CDR3 covers 15 residues. The CDR3 DNA follows: TGTGCCAGCAGGGCCTCAGGGTTTCTCTACAATGAGCAGTTCTTC. Protein sequence: CASRASGFLYNEQFF.

The CDR3 is CASSPGAGELFF. The CDR3 nucleotides read TGTGCCAGTAGTCCAGGGGCCGGGGAGCTGTTTTTT. This chain links TRBV19 with TRBJ2-2, with a weak D call TRBD1 (6 bases). The CDR3 has 12 amino acids. V was shortened by 5 bases and J by 6 bases, with 7 bases between the two germline ends. The germline CDR1 and CDR2 sequences are LNHDA and SQIVND (reference sequence).

The V call is TRBV3-1 (or the pseudogene TRBV3-2), the J call TRBJ2-7, with D unresolved. V dropped 0 bases and J dropped 2 bases, with 8 bases sitting between them. The CDR3 extends over 14 amino acids. CDR1 and CDR2 (germline): LGHDT, YNNKEL (reference sequence). Here the CDR3 DNA reads TGTGCCAGCAGCCAAGATCTGAATGCCTACGAGCAGTACTTC. Protein: CASSQDLNAYEQYF.

This chain connects TRBV6-6 to TRBJ2-5; tentatively, D is TRBD2 (5 bases). With 2 bases removed from V and 1 base from J, the gap between germline ends came to 8 bases. This CDR3 comprises 14 residues. Germline assignment: CDR1 MNHNY and CDR2 SVGAGI (reference sequence). In DNA, the CDR3 is TGTGCCAGCAGTTACGGACTCGGCCAAGAGACCCAGTACTTC. Residues: CASSYGLGQETQYF.

This clone is a singleton in its sample. V gene TRBV28 combines with J gene TRBJ1-5, with D perhaps matching TRBD1 (6 bases). CDR1 and CDR2 from the germline V gene are MDHEN and SYDVKM. This CDR3 spans 16 amino acids. V was cut by 4 bases and J by 0 bases, with 13 bases left in between. The DNA of the CDR3 is TGTGCCAGCAGTTCCACGGACAGAAATAGCAATCAGCCCCAGCATTTT. Amino acids: CASSSTDRNSNQPQHF.

This clone was observed once. The V call is TRBV15, the J call TRBJ2-1, with 7 nucleotides matching TRBD1. This CDR3 has 15 residues. The V segment lost 5 bases and the J segment 6 bases; nucleotides outside the gene matches: 10. The germline V gene has CDR1 LNHNV and CDR2 YYDKDF (reference sequence). The CDR3 sequence is CATSGRDRQINEQFF. The CDR3 DNA follows: TGTGCCACCAGCGGAAGGGACAGACAAATCAATGAGCAGTTCTTC.

The chain carries TRBV5-5 and TRBJ2-7; D unclear. Germline CDR1 reads SGHKS; CDR2 reads YYEKEE (reference sequence). CDR3 length equals 13 residues. V shed 2 bases and J shed 3 bases, with 9 bases lying between them. The CDR3 spells CASSFGRRYEQYF. CDR3 nucleotide sequence: TGTGCCAGCAGCTTTGGCAGACGCTACGAGCAGTACTTC.

The chain recombines TRBV7-6 with TRBJ2-3; TRBD1 is a possible D gene (5 bases). This CDR3 is built from 15 residues. In germline, CDR1 is SGHVS, CDR2 FNYEAQ. Trimming removed 1 base from V and 2 bases from J, with 10 bases in between. The CDR3 bases are TGTGCCAGCAGCTTAGGCGACAGCGTCACAGATACGCAGTATTTT. Its protein is CASSLGDSVTDTQYF.

This rearrangement joins TRBV30 to TRBJ1-2; 9 bases line up with TRBD1. Germline V gene sequence: CDR1 GTSNPN, CDR2 SVGIG (reference sequence). The CDR3 is made up of 15 amino acids. J lost 8 bases, V lost 2 bases, and 12 bases had no gene match. CDR3 in DNA: TGTGCCTGGAGTCGGCCGGGACAGGGTCTTTACGGCTACACCTTC. This codes for CAWSRPGQGLYGYTF.

V is TRBV7-8 and J is TRBJ1-4; 12 bases map to TRBD1. Trimming at V came to 3 bases and at J to 3 bases, leaving 8 bases not matched to a gene. This CDR3 is 18 amino acids long. Germline CDR1 SGHVS, CDR2 FQNEAQ. The CDR3, as DNA: TGTGCCAGCAGCTTCCCGGGACAGGGGGCGCGCCCTAATGAAAAACTGTTTTTT. It yields the protein CASSFPGQGARPNEKLFF.

The gene calls are TRBV30 and TRBJ2-2; 9 nucleotides align to TRBD1. Trimming at V came to 3 bases and at J to 2 bases, leaving 4 bases not matched to a gene. This CDR3 is 15 amino acids long. Germline values: CDR1 GTSNPN, CDR2 SVGIG (reference sequence). The CDR3 spells CAWSPGQGNTGELFF. The CDR3 nucleotides read TGTGCCTGGAGCCCGGGACAGGGAAACACCGGGGAGCTGTTTTTT.

The V call is TRBV5-8, the J call TRBJ1-2; TRBD1 matches at 8 bases. J gave up 2 bases and V 1 base, and 4 bases lay outside the gene matches. This CDR3 is 15 amino acids long. Germline CDR1 reads SGHTS; CDR2 reads YDEGEE. This CDR3 reads CASSLIRGQNYGYTF. In DNA form, the CDR3 reads TGTGCCAGCAGCTTGATCAGGGGGCAAAACTATGGCTACACCTTC. The full variable domain, with the rest looked up from reference TRBV5-8 and TRBJ1-2, is EAGVTQSPTHLIKTRGQQATLRCSPISGHTSVYWYQQALGLGLQFLLWYDEGEERNRGNFPPRFSGRQFPNYSSELNVNALELEDSALYLCASSLIRGQNYGYTFGSGTRLTVV.

The V gene is TRBV29-1, the J gene TRBJ2-1; TRBD2 is a possible D gene (5 bases). The CDR3 covers 17 residues. V was clipped by 1 base and J by 0 bases, with 16 bases between them. Germline CDR1 and CDR2: SQVTM and ANQGSEA. CDR3 residues: CSVEGPDERASYNEQFF. The DNA for the CDR3 is TGCAGCGTTGAAGGGCCCGATGAGAGGGCCTCCTACAATGAGCAGTTCTTC.

The gene calls are TRBV21-1 and TRBJ1-1. TRBV21-1 is listed as a pseudogene. CDR3 length: 13 residues. DNA of the CDR3: TGTGCCAGCAGCAAAGCGCTTTGCGGTGAAGCTTTCTTT. Translated: CASSKALCGEAFF.

This chain connects TRBV27 to TRBJ2-7, with 7 bases matching TRBD2. This CDR3 has 13 amino acids. Germline CDR1 is MNHEY and CDR2 is SMNVEV (reference sequence). V trimming: 10 bases; J trimming: 2 bases; junction bases outside the gene matches: 8. The CDR3 DNA follows: TGTGCCACCGCCGCGGGGGAGACCTACGAGCAGTACTTC. Translating it yields CATAAGETYEQYF.